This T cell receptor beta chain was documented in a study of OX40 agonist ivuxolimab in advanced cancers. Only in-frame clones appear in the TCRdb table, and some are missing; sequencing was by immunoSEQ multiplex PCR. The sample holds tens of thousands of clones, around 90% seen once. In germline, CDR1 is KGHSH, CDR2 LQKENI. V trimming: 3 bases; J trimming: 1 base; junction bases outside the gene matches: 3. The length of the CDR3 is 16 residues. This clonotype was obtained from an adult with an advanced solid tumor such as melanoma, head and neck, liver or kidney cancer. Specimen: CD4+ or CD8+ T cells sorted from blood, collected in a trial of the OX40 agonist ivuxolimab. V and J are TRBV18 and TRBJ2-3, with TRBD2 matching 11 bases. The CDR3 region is CASSPLGLAGTDTQYF. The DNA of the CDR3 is TGTGCCAGCTCACCTCTGGGACTAGCGGGCACAGATACGCAGTATTTT.